The 11 T cell receptor beta chains below all came from one sample that was sequenced in a study of CD8+ T cells in alopecia areata. Extracted from the samples, RNA was reverse transcribed into cDNA to serve as the sequencing template. Clones were sequenced by immunoSEQ multiplex PCR, and TCRdb holds only the in-frame ones, with some missing. This sample has 140,000 to 150,000 clones, with around 51% found just once. Sequenced material: CD4+ T cells sorted from blood, taken at week 0. The receptors were sampled from a human donor with alopecia areata.

This chain joins TRBV10-3 and TRBJ2-3; D uncertain. V shed 4 bases and J shed 5 bases, with 4 bases lying between them. Germline V gene data show CDR1 as ENHRY and CDR2 as SYGVKD. The CDR3 spans 11 residues. As DNA, the CDR3 is TGTGCCATCAGTGGACTAGATACGCAGTATTTT. Its translation: CAISGLDTQYF.

The rearrangement joins TRBV25-1 to TRBJ2-7; D gene uncertain. Trimming removed 3 bases from V and 2 bases from J, with 11 bases in between. The CDR3 sequence is 14 residues long. Per the germline V gene, CDR1 is MGHDK and CDR2 is SYGVNS. The CDR3, as DNA: TGTGCCAGCAGTGATTTAGGCAGACCCTACGAGCAGTACTTC. Translated: CASSDLGRPYEQYF.

The chain joins TRBV6-5 to TRBJ1-5, with 7 bases that match TRBD1. The CDR3 sequence is 14 residues long. The germline V gene encodes CDR1 MNHEY and CDR2 SVGAGI. Germline trimming cut 6 bases from V and 5 bases from J; bases unmatched to any gene: 7. Here the CDR3 DNA reads TGTGCCAGCAGAAGACAGGGTCCGGATCAGCCCCAGCATTTT. Translated: CASRRQGPDQPQHF.

The rearrangement links TRBV30 to TRBJ2-5; 7 nucleotides align to TRBD2. Germline CDR1 GTSNPN, CDR2 SVGIG (reference sequence). The CDR3 extends over 14 amino acids. The V and J ends lost 4 bases and 2 bases, in that order; junction bases with no gene match: 7. This CDR3 is CAWTLRGGQETQYF. CDR3 in DNA: TGTGCCTGGACCTTACGCGGGGGACAAGAGACCCAGTACTTC.

V is TRBV30 and J is TRBJ1-2, with 9 bases lining up with TRBD1. Trimming removed 4 bases from V and 6 bases from J; junction bases left unmatched: 3. Germline V CDR1 and CDR2: GTSNPN, SVGIG (reference sequence). The CDR3 is made up of 12 amino acids. The CDR3 region is CAWKQGAHGYTF. The CDR3 region has the DNA TGTGCCTGGAAACAGGGGGCGCATGGCTACACCTTC. Drawing the rest from reference TRBV30 and TRBJ1-2, the complete variable domain is SQTIHQWPATLVQPVGSPLSLECTVEGTSNPNLYWYRQAAGRGLQLLFYSVGIGQISSEVPQNLSASRPQDRQFILSSKKLLLSDSGFYLCAWKQGAHGYTFGSGTRLTVV.

This clone turned up a few times. The chain couples TRBV11-2 to TRBJ2-1; D gene uncertain. Trimming cost V 0 bases and J 3 bases, with 9 bases left between them. This CDR3 contains 15 residues. Germline V lookup: CDR1 SGHAT, CDR2 FQNNGV. The CDR3 DNA follows: TGTGCCAGCAGCTTAGAGGGGATGAGCTACAATGAGCAGTTCTTC. Residues: CASSLEGMSYNEQFF.

The V gene is TRBV29-1, the J gene TRBJ1-1, with D unclear. The germline V gene encodes CDR1 SQVTM and CDR2 ANQGSEA. This CDR3 contains 11 residues. The V end lost 2 bases, the J end lost 2 bases, and 3 bases lay between the germline ends. The CDR3 reads CSVERNTEAFF. CDR3 sequence (DNA): TGCAGCGTTGAAAGAAACACTGAAGCTTTCTTT.

The chain recombines TRBV29-1 with TRBJ1-5; possible D gene TRBD1, 5 bases. This CDR3 contains 15 residues. Trimming stripped 6 bases from V and 1 base from J, with 16 bases between. Per germline, CDR1 SQVTM and CDR2 ANQGSEA. CDR3 loop: CSVGLTGASNQPQHF. The CDR3 DNA reads TGCAGCGTCGGACTAACAGGTGCCAGCAATCAGCCCCAGCATTTT.

The chain has TRBV30 and TRBJ2-1, with TRBD1 as a possible D gene (5 bases). V was cut by 4 bases and J by 0 bases, with 13 bases left in between. The CDR3 sequence is 15 residues long. CDR1 and CDR2 from the germline V gene are GTSNPN and SVGIG (reference sequence). CDR3: CAWMGQPSSYNEQFF. DNA of the CDR3: TGTGCCTGGATGGGGCAGCCGAGCTCCTACAATGAGCAGTTCTTC. Full variable domain (rest looked up from reference TRBV30 and TRBJ2-1): SQTIHQWPATLVQPVGSPLSLECTVEGTSNPNLYWYRQAAGRGLQLLFYSVGIGQISSEVPQNLSASRPQDRQFILSSKKLLLSDSGFYLCAWMGQPSSYNEQFFGPGTRLTVL.

V is TRBV7-8 and J is TRBJ2-2, with 7 bases fitting TRBD1. Germline V gene data show CDR1 as SGHVS and CDR2 as FQNEAQ. The CDR3 is made up of 14 amino acids. With 7 bases clipped from V and 1 base from J, the junction kept 3 bases outside the gene matches. The CDR3 DNA sequence: TGTGCCAGCACCCGGACAGGGAACACCGGGGAGCTGTTTTTT. Encoded protein: CASTRTGNTGELFF.

The chain carries TRBV29-1 and TRBJ1-5, with D possibly being TRBD1 (6 bases). Germline V gives CDR1 SQVTM, CDR2 ANQGSEA. V was pared by 4 bases and J by 5 bases, with 12 bases between. CDR3 length: 13 residues. For the CDR3, the DNA is TGCAGCGTTGTGGGGGGGGCGGATCAGCCCCAGCATTTT. Amino acids: CSVVGGADQPQHF. The variable domain in full, completed from reference TRBV29-1 and TRBJ1-5, reads SAVISQKPSRDICQRGTSLTIQCQVDSQVTMMFWYRQQPGQSLTLIATANQGSEATYESGFVIDKFPISRPNLTFSTLTVSNMSPEDSSIYLCSVVGGADQPQHFGDGTRLSIL.